This record looks at one T cell receptor beta chain sequence and its context. Its specificity is not known. Germline CDR1 reads SGHAT; CDR2 reads FQNNGV. With 3 bases removed from V and 0 bases from J, the gap between germline ends came to 21 bases. The CDR3 is 19 amino acids. The PCR made use of 60 Vbeta and 13 Jbeta primers. Produced via immunoSEQ multiplex PCR; TCRdb's table is partial and in-frame only. The sample lists under 150,000 clones; around 84% were seen once. This specimen belongs to a study of cytomegalovirus exposure and HLA in healthy donors. Regarding the study as a whole: In vitro assays verified that a few CMV-associated chains recognized CMV antigens specifically.

This clonotype was sampled from a man aged 40-50 years in good health and CMV-seropositive. The sequenced sample was PBMCs. V usage is TRBV11-2 and J usage is TRBJ2-1; D might be TRBD2 (5 bases). The CDR3 here is CASSFEAPSSVYSYNEQFF. In DNA form, the CDR3 reads TGTGCCAGCAGCTTCGAGGCCCCTAGCAGCGTTTACTCCTACAATGAGCAGTTCTTC.